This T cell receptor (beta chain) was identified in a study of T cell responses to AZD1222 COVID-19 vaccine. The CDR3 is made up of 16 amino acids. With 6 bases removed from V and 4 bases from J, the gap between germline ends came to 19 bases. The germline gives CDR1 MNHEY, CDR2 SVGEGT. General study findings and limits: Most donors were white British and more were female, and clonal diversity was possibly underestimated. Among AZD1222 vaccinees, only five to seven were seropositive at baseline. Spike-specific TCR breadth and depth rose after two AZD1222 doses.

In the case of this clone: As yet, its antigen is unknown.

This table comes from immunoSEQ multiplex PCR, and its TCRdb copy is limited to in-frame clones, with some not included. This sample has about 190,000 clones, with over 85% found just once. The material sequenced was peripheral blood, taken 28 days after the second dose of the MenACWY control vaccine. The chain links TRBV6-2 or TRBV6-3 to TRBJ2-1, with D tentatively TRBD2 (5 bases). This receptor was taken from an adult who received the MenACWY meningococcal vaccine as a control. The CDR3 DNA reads TGTGCCAGCAGCCCCGCCGCGAGCGGATATTACAATGAGCAGTTCTTC. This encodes CASSPAASGYYNEQFF.